This is a list of T cell receptor beta chains from one sample in a study of control samples from healthy donors and cancer patients. Clones were read by immunoSEQ multiplex PCR, and TCRdb kept only the in-frame ones, dropping some. The sample records about 140,000 clones, more than 90% being singletons. Sequencing was performed on blood. The source of these receptors is a man aged 25 to 45 in good health. Each CDR3 is given without its conserved first and last residue. Each record gives: J gene, CDR3 length, clone size, V gene, CDR3 protein. Rows give clone size only sometimes, using once, few, many, or a class for an expanded clone.

J gene: TRBJ1-4
CDR3 length: 17
clone size: NA
V gene: TRBV5-4
CDR3 protein: ASSLGPKAGTGINEKLF

J gene: TRBJ1-1
CDR3 length: 11
clone size: NA
V gene: TRBV5-1
CDR3 protein: ASSLMYYTEAF

J gene: TRBJ1-2
CDR3 length: 12
clone size: NA
V gene: TRBV5-8
CDR3 protein: ASSSLDRNYGYT

J gene: TRBJ2-2
CDR3 length: 13
clone size: NA
V gene: TRBV6-5
CDR3 protein: ASSRLAGNTGELF

J gene: TRBJ2-7
CDR3 length: 13
clone size: NA
V gene: TRBV7-3
CDR3 protein: ASSLRQGPSYEQY

J gene: TRBJ2-4
CDR3 length: 15
clone size: few
V gene: TRBV10-2
CDR3 protein: ASSDSFRTSGRDIQY

J gene: TRBJ1-3
CDR3 length: 11
clone size: few
V gene: TRBV30
CDR3 protein: AQWDSSGNTIY

J gene: TRBJ1-1
CDR3 length: 12
clone size: NA
V gene: TRBV5-4
CDR3 protein: ASSFGTGNTEAF

J gene: TRBJ2-2
CDR3 length: 11
clone size: few
V gene: TRBV6-4
CDR3 protein: ASSETNTGELF

J gene: TRBJ1-1
CDR3 length: 14
clone size: NA
V gene: TRBV15
CDR3 protein: ATSGGGPVLNTEAF

J gene: TRBJ2-2
CDR3 length: 13
clone size: NA
V gene: TRBV10-3
CDR3 protein: AISDGTGGTGELF

J gene: TRBJ1-4
CDR3 length: 12
clone size: NA
V gene: TRBV19
CDR3 protein: ASSWGGANEKLF

J gene: TRBJ2-7
CDR3 length: 11
clone size: NA
V gene: TRBV5-6
CDR3 protein: ASSMGPSYEQY

J gene: TRBJ2-1
CDR3 length: 13
clone size: NA
V gene: TRBV28
CDR3 protein: ASSSDRVLYNEQF

J gene: TRBJ2-7
CDR3 length: 11
clone size: NA
V gene: TRBV2
CDR3 protein: ASSETGYHEQY

J gene: TRBJ1-1
CDR3 length: 15
clone size: NA
V gene: TRBV19
CDR3 protein: ASSRPYGTGGGPEAF

J gene: TRBJ2-7
CDR3 length: 11
clone size: NA
V gene: TRBV19
CDR3 protein: ASSGAQSYEQY

J gene: TRBJ1-3
CDR3 length: 12
clone size: NA
V gene: TRBV2
CDR3 protein: ASSVLGGLGTIY

J gene: TRBJ1-3
CDR3 length: 14
clone size: NA
V gene: TRBV20-1
CDR3 protein: SASDSPISSGNTIY

J gene: TRBJ2-2
CDR3 length: 14
clone size: NA
V gene: TRBV18
CDR3 protein: ASSPGQGAYTGELF

J gene: TRBJ1-1
CDR3 length: 11
clone size: NA
V gene: TRBV15
CDR3 protein: ATSSVDRVEAF

J gene: TRBJ2-1
CDR3 length: 10
clone size: NA
V gene: TRBV6-5
CDR3 protein: ASSYGSNEQF

J gene: TRBJ2-7
CDR3 length: 12
clone size: NA
V gene: TRBV13
CDR3 protein: ASSQDRGLYEQY

J gene: TRBJ1-1
CDR3 length: 13
clone size: NA
V gene: TRBV6-5
CDR3 protein: ASRGTGRRGTEAF

J gene: TRBJ1-2
CDR3 length: 13
clone size: many
V gene: TRBV7-3
CDR3 protein: ASSPENGGGYGYT

J gene: TRBJ1-5
CDR3 length: 11
clone size: NA
V gene: TRBV10-3
CDR3 protein: AISDSYNQPQH

J gene: TRBJ2-1
CDR3 length: 13
clone size: NA
V gene: TRBV6-5
CDR3 protein: ASSFPGQGVVEQF

J gene: TRBJ1-2
CDR3 length: 11
clone size: NA
V gene: TRBV27
CDR3 protein: ASSSTGSYGYT

J gene: TRBJ2-7
CDR3 length: 11
clone size: NA
V gene: TRBV19
CDR3 protein: ASSPDPFYEQY

J gene: TRBJ2-3
CDR3 length: 9
clone size: NA
V gene: TRBV7-2
CDR3 protein: ASSLADRQY

J gene: TRBJ2-7
CDR3 length: 16
clone size: NA
V gene: TRBV4-1
CDR3 protein: ANSQDPGGRGTKNEQY

J gene: TRBJ2-2
CDR3 length: 13
clone size: NA
V gene: TRBV7-7
CDR3 protein: ASSFVGGPGGELF

J gene: TRBJ1-4
CDR3 length: 14
clone size: NA
V gene: TRBV30
CDR3 protein: AWSNQGLATNEKLF

J gene: TRBJ1-2
CDR3 length: 10
clone size: NA
V gene: TRBV29-1
CDR3 protein: SVPGGSYGYT

J gene: TRBJ1-2
CDR3 length: 13
clone size: NA
V gene: TRBV5-1
CDR3 protein: ASSLKDLGLYGYT

J gene: TRBJ2-3
CDR3 length: 11
clone size: NA
V gene: TRBV3-1/TRBV3-2
CDR3 protein: ASSQVRTDTQY

J gene: TRBJ1-6
CDR3 length: 15
clone size: NA
V gene: TRBV19
CDR3 protein: ASSPRTGGIKDSPLH

J gene: TRBJ2-3
CDR3 length: 13
clone size: few
V gene: TRBV25-1
CDR3 protein: ASSGQGMRTDTQY

J gene: TRBJ1-1
CDR3 length: 12
clone size: NA
V gene: TRBV15
CDR3 protein: ATSRGTVNTEAF

J gene: TRBJ2-1
CDR3 length: 15
clone size: once
V gene: TRBV12-1
CDR3 protein: ASSSLAGGSSYNEQF

J gene: TRBJ1-3
CDR3 length: 14
clone size: NA
V gene: TRBV18
CDR3 protein: ASSPLGQFEGNTIY

J gene: TRBJ2-7
CDR3 length: 11
clone size: NA
V gene: TRBV9
CDR3 protein: ASSVNGGYEQY

J gene: TRBJ1-2
CDR3 length: 15
clone size: NA
V gene: TRBV3-1/TRBV3-2
CDR3 protein: ASSRNLGAAMTGGYT

J gene: TRBJ2-2
CDR3 length: 13
clone size: NA
V gene: TRBV30
CDR3 protein: AWSQPLTSTGELF

J gene: TRBJ2-1
CDR3 length: 11
clone size: NA
V gene: TRBV2
CDR3 protein: ASSDRGYNEQF

J gene: TRBJ1-1
CDR3 length: 12
clone size: NA
V gene: TRBV7-9
CDR3 protein: ASSFGASWTEAF

J gene: TRBJ1-2
CDR3 length: 11
clone size: few
V gene: TRBV13
CDR3 protein: ASSLATEYGYT

J gene: TRBJ2-1
CDR3 length: 16
clone size: NA
V gene: TRBV10-1
CDR3 protein: ASSEKAGAPSSYNEQF

J gene: TRBJ1-5
CDR3 length: 14
clone size: NA
V gene: TRBV28
CDR3 protein: ASSDLRTGGFQPQH

J gene: TRBJ2-1
CDR3 length: 13
clone size: NA
V gene: TRBV5-1
CDR3 protein: ASSLSQGSYNEQF

J gene: TRBJ1-4
CDR3 length: 10
clone size: NA
V gene: TRBV24-1
CDR3 protein: ATSDNGVGLF

J gene: TRBJ2-7
CDR3 length: 11
clone size: NA
V gene: TRBV28
CDR3 protein: ASSLIGLDEQY

J gene: TRBJ1-6
CDR3 length: 11
clone size: NA
V gene: TRBV6-5
CDR3 protein: ASGQLYNSPLH

J gene: TRBJ1-5
CDR3 length: 14
clone size: NA
V gene: TRBV19
CDR3 protein: ASSGLPRYSNQPQH

J gene: TRBJ1-1
CDR3 length: 13
clone size: NA
V gene: TRBV30
CDR3 protein: ALNPATGVNTEAF

J gene: TRBJ1-2
CDR3 length: 12
clone size: NA
V gene: TRBV28
CDR3 protein: ASSLGGGNYGYT